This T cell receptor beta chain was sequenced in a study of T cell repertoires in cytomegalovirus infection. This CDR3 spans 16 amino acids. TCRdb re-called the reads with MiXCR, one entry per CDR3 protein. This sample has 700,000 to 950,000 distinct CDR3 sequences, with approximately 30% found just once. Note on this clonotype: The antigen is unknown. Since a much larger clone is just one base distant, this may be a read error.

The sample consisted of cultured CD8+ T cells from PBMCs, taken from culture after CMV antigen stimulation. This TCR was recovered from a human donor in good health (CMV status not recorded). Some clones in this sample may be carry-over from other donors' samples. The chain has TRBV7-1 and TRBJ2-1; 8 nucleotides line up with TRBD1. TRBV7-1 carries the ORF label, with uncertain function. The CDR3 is CVSRRGQGPTYNEQFF. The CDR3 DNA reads TGTGTCAGCAGGAGAGGACAGGGTCCAACCTACAATGAGCAGTTCTTC.